This T cell receptor (beta chain) originates from a study of neurological immune-mediated disorders. V was cut by 3 bases and J by 3 bases, with 13 bases left in between. This CDR3 has 14 amino acids. Per the germline V gene, CDR1 is DFQATT and CDR2 is SNEGSKA (reference sequence). Study outcomes and limitations: HTLV-1-associated myelopathy had the most TCR clonal expansion, while multiple sclerosis had the least, a level that fell below healthy controls.

In TCRdb, the 5' RACE reads were re-called with MiXCR into one record per CDR3 protein. Of about 44,000 distinct CDR3 sequences in the sample, roughly 6% were seen once. This clonotype has ten or more counts. The antigen is not known. This TCR derives from a woman aged 40-49 years in good health. This chain uses TRBV20-1 with TRBJ2-3; D is possibly TRBD1 (6 bases). Sequences were obtained from CD4+ T cells from blood. The CDR3 protein is CSARWQGPTDTQYF. CDR3 DNA sequence: TGCAGTGCTAGGTGGCAGGGGCCTACAGATACGCAGTATTTT.